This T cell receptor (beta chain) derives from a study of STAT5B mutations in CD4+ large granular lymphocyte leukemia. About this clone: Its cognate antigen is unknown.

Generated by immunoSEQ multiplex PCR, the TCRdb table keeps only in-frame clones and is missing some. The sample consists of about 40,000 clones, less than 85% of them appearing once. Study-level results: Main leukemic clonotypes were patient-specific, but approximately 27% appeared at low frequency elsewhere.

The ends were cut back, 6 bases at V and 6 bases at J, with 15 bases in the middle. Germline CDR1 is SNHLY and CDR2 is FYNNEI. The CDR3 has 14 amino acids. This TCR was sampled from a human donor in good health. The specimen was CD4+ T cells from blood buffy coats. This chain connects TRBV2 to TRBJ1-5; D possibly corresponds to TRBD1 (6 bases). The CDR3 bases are TGTGCCAGCAGGGAGGACAGCGCGGGTCAGCCCCAGCATTTT. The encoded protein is CASREDSAGQPQHF. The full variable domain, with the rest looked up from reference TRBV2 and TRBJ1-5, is EPEVTQTPSHQVTQMGQEVILRCVPISNHLYFYWYRQILGQKVEFLVSFYNNEISEKSEIFDDQFSVERPDGSNFTLKIRSTKLEDSAMYFCASREDSAGQPQHFGDGTRLSIL.